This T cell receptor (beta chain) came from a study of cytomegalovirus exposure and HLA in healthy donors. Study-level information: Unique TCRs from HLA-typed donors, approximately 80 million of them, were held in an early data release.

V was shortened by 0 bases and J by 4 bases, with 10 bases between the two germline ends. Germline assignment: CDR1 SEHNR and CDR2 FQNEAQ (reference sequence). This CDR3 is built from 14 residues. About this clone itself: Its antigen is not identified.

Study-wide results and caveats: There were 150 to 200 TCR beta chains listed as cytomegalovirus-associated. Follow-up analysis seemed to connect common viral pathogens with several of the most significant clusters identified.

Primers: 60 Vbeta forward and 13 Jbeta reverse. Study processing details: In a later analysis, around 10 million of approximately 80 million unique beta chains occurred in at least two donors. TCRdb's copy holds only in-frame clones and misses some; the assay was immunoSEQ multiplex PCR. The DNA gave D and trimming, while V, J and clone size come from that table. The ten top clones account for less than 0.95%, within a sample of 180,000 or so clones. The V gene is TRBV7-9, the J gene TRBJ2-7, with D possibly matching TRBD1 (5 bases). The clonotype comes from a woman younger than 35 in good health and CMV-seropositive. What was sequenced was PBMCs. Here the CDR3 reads CASSLAQGLYEQYF. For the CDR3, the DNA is TGTGCCAGCAGCTTAGCCCAGGGATTGTACGAGCAGTACTTC.